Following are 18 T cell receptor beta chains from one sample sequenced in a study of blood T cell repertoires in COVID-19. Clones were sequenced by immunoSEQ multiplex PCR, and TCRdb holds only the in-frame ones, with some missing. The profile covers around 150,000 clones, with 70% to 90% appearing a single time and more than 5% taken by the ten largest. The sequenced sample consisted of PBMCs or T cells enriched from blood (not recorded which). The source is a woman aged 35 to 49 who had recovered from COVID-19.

The CDR3 region is CASSLLPLLISTIYYGYTF. For the CDR3, the DNA is TGTGCCAGCAGTTTACTTCCCCTCCTCATCTCCACAATTTACTATGGCTACACCTTC. This chain connects TRBV27 to TRBJ1-2; D gene ambiguous. Trimming left V 2 bases short and J 3 bases short, with 25 bases between. This CDR3 contains 19 residues. CDR1 and CDR2 from the germline V gene are MNHEY and SMNVEV (reference sequence).

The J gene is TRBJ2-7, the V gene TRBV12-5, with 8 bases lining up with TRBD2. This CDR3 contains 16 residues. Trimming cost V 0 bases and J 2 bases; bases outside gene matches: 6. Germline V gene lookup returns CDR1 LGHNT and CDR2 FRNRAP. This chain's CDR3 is CASGLVGAGDTYEQYF. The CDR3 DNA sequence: TGTGCTAGTGGTTTGGTAGGAGCGGGGGATACCTACGAGCAGTACTTC.

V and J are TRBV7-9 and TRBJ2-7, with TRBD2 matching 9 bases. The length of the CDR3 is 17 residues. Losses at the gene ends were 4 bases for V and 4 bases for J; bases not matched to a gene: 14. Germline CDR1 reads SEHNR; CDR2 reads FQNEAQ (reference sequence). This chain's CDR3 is CASSSSGGVAGVYEQYF. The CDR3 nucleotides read TGTGCCAGCAGCTCTTCCGGCGGAGTAGCGGGAGTTTACGAGCAGTACTTC.

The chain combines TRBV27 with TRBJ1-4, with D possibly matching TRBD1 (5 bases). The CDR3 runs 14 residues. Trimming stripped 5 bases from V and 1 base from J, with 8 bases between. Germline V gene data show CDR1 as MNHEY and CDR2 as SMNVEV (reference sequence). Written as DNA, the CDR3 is TGTGCCAGCAGTACAGGTGGAACTAATGAAAAACTGTTTTTT. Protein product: CASSTGGTNEKLFF. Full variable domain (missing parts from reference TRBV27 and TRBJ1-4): EAQVTQNPRYLITVTGKKLTVTCSQNMNHEYMSWYRQDPGLGLRQIYYSMNVEVTDKGDVPEGYKVSRKEKRNFPLILESPSPNQTSLYFCASSTGGTNEKLFFGSGTQLSVL.

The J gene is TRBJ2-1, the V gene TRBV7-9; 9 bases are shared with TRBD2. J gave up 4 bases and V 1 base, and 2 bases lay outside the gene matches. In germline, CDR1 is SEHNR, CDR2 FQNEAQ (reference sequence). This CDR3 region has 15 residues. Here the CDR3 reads CASSLVAGGYNEQFF. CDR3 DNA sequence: TGTGCCAGCAGCTTAGTGGCGGGAGGGTACAATGAGCAGTTCTTC.

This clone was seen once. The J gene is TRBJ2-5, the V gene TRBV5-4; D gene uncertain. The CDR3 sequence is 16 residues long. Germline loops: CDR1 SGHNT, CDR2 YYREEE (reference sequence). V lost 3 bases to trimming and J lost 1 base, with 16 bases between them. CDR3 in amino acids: CASSSASGARQETQYF. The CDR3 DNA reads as TGTGCCAGCAGCTCAGCCTCCGGAGCCCGCCAAGAGACCCAGTACTTC.

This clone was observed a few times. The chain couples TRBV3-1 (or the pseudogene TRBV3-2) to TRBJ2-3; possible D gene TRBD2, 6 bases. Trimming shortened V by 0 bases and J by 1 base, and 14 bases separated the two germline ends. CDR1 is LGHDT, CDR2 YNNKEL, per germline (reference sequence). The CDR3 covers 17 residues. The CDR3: CASSQDRRLVGTDTQYF. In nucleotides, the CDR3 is TGTGCCAGCAGCCAAGATCGGAGACTAGTCGGCACAGATACGCAGTATTTT.

CDR3 sequence reads: CASHRGLHQPQHF. In DNA form, the CDR3 reads TGTGCCAGCCACAGGGGGCTCCATCAGCCCCAGCATTTT. The chain carries TRBV6-5 and TRBJ1-5, with 9 nucleotides matching TRBD1. Germline assignment: CDR1 MNHEY and CDR2 SVGAGI. The CDR3 runs 13 residues. V shed 8 bases, J shed 5 bases, and the junction held 4 bases outside the gene matches.

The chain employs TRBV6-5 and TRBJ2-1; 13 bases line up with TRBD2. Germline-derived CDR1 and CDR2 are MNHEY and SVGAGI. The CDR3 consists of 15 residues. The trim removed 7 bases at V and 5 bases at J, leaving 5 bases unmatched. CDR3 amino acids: CASNKLAGGDNEQFF. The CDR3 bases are TGTGCCAGCAATAAACTAGCGGGGGGGGACAATGAGCAGTTCTTC.

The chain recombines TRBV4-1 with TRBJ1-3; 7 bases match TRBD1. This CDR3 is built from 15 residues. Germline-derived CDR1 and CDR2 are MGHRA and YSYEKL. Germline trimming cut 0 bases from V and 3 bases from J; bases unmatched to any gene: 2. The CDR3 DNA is TGCGCCAGCAGCCAAGAGCGGACAGGTGGAAACACCATATATTTT. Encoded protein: CASSQERTGGNTIYF.

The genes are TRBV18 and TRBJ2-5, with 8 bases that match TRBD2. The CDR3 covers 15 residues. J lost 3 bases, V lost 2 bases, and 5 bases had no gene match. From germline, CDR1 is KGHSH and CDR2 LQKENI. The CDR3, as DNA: TGTGCCAGCTCACCAACGGGACTAGACAAAGAGACCCAGTACTTC. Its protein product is CASSPTGLDKETQYF.

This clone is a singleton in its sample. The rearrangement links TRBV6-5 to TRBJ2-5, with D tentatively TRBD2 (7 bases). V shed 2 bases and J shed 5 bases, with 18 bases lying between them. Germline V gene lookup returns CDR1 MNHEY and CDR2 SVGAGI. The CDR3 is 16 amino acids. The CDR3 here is CASSYPPGGPSETQYF. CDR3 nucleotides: TGTGCCAGCAGTTACCCCCCCGGGGGGCCTTCGGAGACCCAGTACTTC.

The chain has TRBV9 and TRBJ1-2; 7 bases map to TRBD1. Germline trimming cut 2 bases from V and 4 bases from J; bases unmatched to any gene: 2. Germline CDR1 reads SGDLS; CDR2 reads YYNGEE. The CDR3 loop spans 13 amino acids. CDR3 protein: CASSVGQPYGYTF. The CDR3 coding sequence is TGTGCCAGCAGCGTGGGACAGCCCTATGGCTACACCTTC. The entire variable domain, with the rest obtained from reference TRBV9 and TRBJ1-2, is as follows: DSGVTQTPKHLITATGQRVTLRCSPRSGDLSVYWYQQSLDQGLQFLIQYYNGEERAKGNILERFSAQQFPDLHSELNLSSLELGDSALYFCASSVGQPYGYTFGSGTRLTVV.

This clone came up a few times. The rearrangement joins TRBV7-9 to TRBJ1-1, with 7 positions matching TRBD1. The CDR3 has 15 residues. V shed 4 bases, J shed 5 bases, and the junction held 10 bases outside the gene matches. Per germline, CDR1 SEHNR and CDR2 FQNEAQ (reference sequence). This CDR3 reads CASSYGGTGVTEAFF. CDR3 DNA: TGTGCCAGCAGCTATGGGGGAACAGGGGTGACTGAAGCTTTCTTT.

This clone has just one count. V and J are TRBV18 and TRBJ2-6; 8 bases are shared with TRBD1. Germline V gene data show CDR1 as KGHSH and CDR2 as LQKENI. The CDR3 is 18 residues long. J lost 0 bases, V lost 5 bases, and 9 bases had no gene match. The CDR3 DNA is TGTGCCAGCTCATCCAGGGGGCCGGGGTCCTCTGGGGCCAACGTCCTGACTTTC. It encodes CASSSRGPGSSGANVLTF. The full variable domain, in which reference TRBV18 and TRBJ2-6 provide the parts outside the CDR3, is NAGVMQNPRHLVRRRGQEARLRCSPMKGHSHVYWYRQLPEEGLKFMVYLQKENIIDESGMPKERFSAEFPKEGPSILRIQQVVRGDSAAYFCASSSRGPGSSGANVLTFGAGSRLTVL.

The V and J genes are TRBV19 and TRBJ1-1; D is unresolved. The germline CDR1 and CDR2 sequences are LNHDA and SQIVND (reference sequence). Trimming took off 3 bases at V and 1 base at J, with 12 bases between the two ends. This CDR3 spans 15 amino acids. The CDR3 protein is CASSITGMGNTEAFF. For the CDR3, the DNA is TGTGCCAGTAGTATTACGGGGATGGGGAACACTGAAGCTTTCTTT.

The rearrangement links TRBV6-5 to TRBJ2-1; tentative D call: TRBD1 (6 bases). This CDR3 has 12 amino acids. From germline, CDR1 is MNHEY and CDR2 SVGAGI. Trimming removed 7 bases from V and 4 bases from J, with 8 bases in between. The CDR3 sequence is CASKGQYNEQFF. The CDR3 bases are TGTGCCAGCAAAGGACAGTACAATGAGCAGTTCTTC.

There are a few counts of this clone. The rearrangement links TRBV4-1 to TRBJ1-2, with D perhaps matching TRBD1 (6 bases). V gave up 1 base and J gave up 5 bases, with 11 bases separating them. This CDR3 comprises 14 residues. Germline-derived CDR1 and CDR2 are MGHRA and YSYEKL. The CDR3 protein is CASSQARGTYGYTF. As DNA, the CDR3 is TGCGCCAGCAGCCAAGCCCGAGGGACATATGGCTACACCTTC.